A single sample is the source of the 23 T cell receptor beta chains below, sequenced in a study of blood T cell repertoires in COVID-19. Data came from immunoSEQ multiplex PCR; TCRdb stores just in-frame clones and leaves some out. The sample has some 270,000 clones; nearly 90% are singletons. Sequenced sample: peripheral blood. Receptor source: a woman aged 35 to 49 who had recovered from COVID-19.

The chain carries TRBV19 and TRBJ2-3; maybe TRBD1 (5 bases). The V end lost 6 bases, the J end lost 4 bases, and 17 bases lay between the germline ends. This CDR3 contains 15 residues. Germline CDR1 LNHDA, CDR2 SQIVND (reference sequence). The CDR3 region has the DNA TGTGCCAGTAGCAAACTTCTACAGGCCCCAGATACGCAGTATTTT. Translating gives CASSKLLQAPDTQYF.

V is TRBV24-1 and J is TRBJ2-1, with 12 bases aligning to TRBD2. This CDR3 is built from 15 residues. V was pared by 4 bases and J by 6 bases, with 3 bases of the junction left unmatched. Germline CDR1 reads KGHDR; CDR2 reads SFDVKD. The CDR3 spells CATSERTSGINEQFF. The CDR3 region has the DNA TGTGCCACCAGTGAAAGGACTAGCGGGATCAATGAGCAGTTCTTC.

The J gene is TRBJ1-4, the V gene TRBV19; 10 nucleotides match TRBD1. Germline loops: CDR1 LNHDA, CDR2 SQIVND (reference sequence). The CDR3 is made up of 15 amino acids. Losses at the gene ends were 7 bases for V and 6 bases for J; bases not matched to a gene: 8. Here the CDR3 DNA reads TGTGCCAGTATAGGCGCGGGACAGGGGTATGAAAAACTGTTTTTT. It encodes CASIGAGQGYEKLFF.

The chain has TRBV25-1 and TRBJ2-5, with D possibly TRBD2 on 6 matching bases. The germline gives CDR1 MGHDK, CDR2 SYGVNS. CDR3 size: 15 residues. The V end was cut by 7 bases, the J end by 4 bases, with 19 bases between. CDR3 nucleotides: TGTGCCAGCACGGGGACTTGGCGGATCCCAGAGACCCAGTACTTC. Residues: CASTGTWRIPETQYF.

This rearrangement joins TRBV7-8 to TRBJ2-5; 11 bases map to TRBD2. The CDR3 spans 16 residues. V lost 4 bases to trimming and J lost 5 bases; unmatched junction nucleotides: 9. The germline CDR1 and CDR2 sequences are SGHVS and FQNEAQ. The CDR3 DNA follows: TGTGCCAGCAGCTACGCTAGCGGGGGGTTGGGGGAGACCCAGTACTTC. Its translation: CASSYASGGLGETQYF. The full variable domain, rest sourced from reference TRBV7-8 and TRBJ2-5, is GAGVSQSPRYKVAKRGQDVALRCDPISGHVSLFWYQQALGQGPEFLTYFQNEAQLDKSGLPSDRFFAERPEGSVSTLKIQRTQQEDSAVYLCASSYASGGLGETQYFGPGTRLLVL.

The rearrangement joins TRBV10-3 to TRBJ2-3; 7 bases are a match to TRBD2. CDR1 and CDR2 from the germline V gene are ENHRY and SYGVKD. Trimming took 0 bases from V and 6 from J; bases not matched to a gene: 9. The CDR3 is made up of 16 amino acids. The CDR3 nucleotides are TGTGCCATCAGTGAGTCGAGCGGCGGGGGACTTGATACGCAGTATTTT. Protein product: CAISESSGGGLDTQYF.

J is TRBJ2-7 and V is TRBV11-2; TRBD1 matches 7 bases. The CDR3 is made up of 13 amino acids. Per the germline V gene, CDR1 is SGHAT and CDR2 is FQNNGV. Losses at the gene ends were 5 bases for V and 7 bases for J; bases not matched to a gene: 8. The CDR3: CASSGTGVGEQYV. CDR3 coding DNA: TGTGCCAGCAGCGGAACAGGGGTCGGGGAGCAGTACGTC.

The V and J genes are TRBV7-9 and TRBJ1-2, with D uncertain. CDR1 and CDR2 (germline): SEHNR, FQNEAQ (reference sequence). CDR3 length: 14 amino acids. The ends were cut back, 4 bases at V and 7 bases at J, with 16 bases in the middle. CDR3 DNA: TGTGCCAGCAGCTCCCAGCCAGCCGGAGGTGGCTACACCTTC. Translated, it gives CASSSQPAGGGYTF.

The chain employs TRBV5-6 and TRBJ2-2; 14 positions agree with TRBD2. V shed 7 bases, J shed 4 bases, and the junction held 12 bases outside the gene matches. The CDR3 is made up of 18 amino acids. Germline V lookup: CDR1 SGHDT, CDR2 YYEEEE. CDR3 sequence reads: CASGKTSGGAHSTGELFF. The CDR3 bases are TGTGCCAGCGGGAAGACTAGCGGGGGGGCGCACAGCACCGGGGAGCTGTTTTTT.

V is TRBV21-1 and J is TRBJ1-1. TRBV21-1 corresponds to a pseudogene. CDR3 size: 12 residues. The CDR3 protein is CASSKEGLMAFF. The DNA for the CDR3 is TGTGCCAGCAGCAAGGAGGGTTTAATGGCTTTCTTT.

The rearrangement joins TRBV12-3 or TRBV12-4 to TRBJ1-1; no definite D call. Between the trimmed V and J ends, which lost 6 bases and 2 bases, there was a span of 10 bases. CDR3 size: 13 residues. Here the CDR3 reads CASSPFSNTEAFF. For the CDR3, the DNA is TGTGCCAGCAGCCCATTTAGTAACACTGAAGCTTTCTTT.

The chain uses TRBV21-1 and TRBJ2-7; the table's D gene call, TRBD1, was not cross checked with the DNA. TRBV21-1 is annotated as a pseudogene. This CDR3 contains 17 residues. The CDR3 sequence is CASSKELDRDQTYEQYV. CDR3 bases: TGTGCCAGCAGCAAAGAACTCGACAGGGATCAAACCTACGAGCAGTACGTC.

This clone was recorded once. The chain carries TRBV7-9 and TRBJ2-2; D is perhaps TRBD1 (7 bases). CDR1 and CDR2 (germline): SEHNR, FQNEAQ (reference sequence). The CDR3 runs to 16 residues. V dropped 7 bases and J dropped 5 bases, with 20 bases sitting between them. The CDR3 loop reads CASTDGGGGLTGELFF. The CDR3 DNA sequence: TGTGCCAGCACCGACGGAGGGGGCGGCCTGACCGGGGAGCTGTTTTTT.

V usage is TRBV2 and J usage is TRBJ2-5, with D perhaps matching TRBD2 (6 bases). The V end was cut by 7 bases, the J end by 5 bases, with 17 bases between. This CDR3 spans 14 amino acids. The germline gives CDR1 SNHLY, CDR2 FYNNEI. CDR3 sequence (DNA): TGTGCCAGCACGGAGGGGTTCGGCTTGGAGACCCAGTACTTC. Amino acids: CASTEGFGLETQYF. The full variable domain, rest sourced from reference TRBV2 and TRBJ2-5, is EPEVTQTPSHQVTQMGQEVILRCVPISNHLYFYWYRQILGQKVEFLVSFYNNEISEKSEIFDDQFSVERPDGSNFTLKIRSTKLEDSAMYFCASTEGFGLETQYFGPGTRLLVL.

The chain couples TRBV5-1 to TRBJ1-3; D gene ambiguous. The germline gives CDR1 SGHRS, CDR2 YFSETQ. V lost 5 bases and J lost 4, with 10 bases in between. This CDR3 has 13 residues. As DNA, the CDR3 is TGCGCCAGCAGTACGGACTTGGGAAACACCATATATTTT. Its translation: CASSTDLGNTIYF.

The chain recombines TRBV5-1 with TRBJ1-6; a weak D match, TRBD1 (6 bases). Germline assignment: CDR1 SGHRS and CDR2 YFSETQ. V lost 1 base to trimming and J lost 8 bases, with 13 bases between them. The CDR3 totals 15 residues. The CDR3 bases are TGCGCCAGCAGCTTGTCTACAGGGACGGATTCACCCCTCCACTTT. Translated: CASSLSTGTDSPLHF. The variable domain in full, with the rest retrieved from reference TRBV5-1 and TRBJ1-6, is KAGVTQTPRYLIKTRGQQVTLSCSPISGHRSVSWYQQTPGQGLQFLFEYFSETQRNKGNFPGRFSGRQFSNSRSEMNVSTLELGDSALYLCASSLSTGTDSPLHFGNGTRLTVT.

V usage is TRBV12-3 or TRBV12-4 and J usage is TRBJ1-3; 10 bases are a match to TRBD1. The V and J ends lost 8 bases and 8 bases, in that order; junction bases with no gene match: 6. The CDR3 extends over 13 amino acids. CDR3: CASLRDRGDTIYF. As DNA, the CDR3 is TGTGCCAGCCTCCGGGACAGGGGAGACACCATATATTTT.

The chain couples TRBV15 to TRBJ1-5; tentative D call: TRBD1 (5 bases). Germline V gene lookup returns CDR1 LNHNV and CDR2 YYDKDF (reference sequence). The CDR3 extends over 15 amino acids. V lost 4 bases to trimming and J lost 5 bases, with 15 bases between them. CDR3 region: CATSTDSGGDQPQHF. The CDR3 DNA sequence: TGTGCCACCAGCACAGACAGCGGGGGTGATCAGCCCCAGCATTTT.

The genes are TRBV30 and TRBJ2-1, with D possibly matching TRBD2 (6 bases). Germline V gives CDR1 GTSNPN, CDR2 SVGIG (reference sequence). V was pared by 0 bases and J by 12 bases, with 12 bases between. CDR3 length: 12 amino acids. Here the CDR3 reads CAWSVPVGGQFF. CDR3 nucleotide sequence: TGTGCCTGGAGTGTACCCGTGGGAGGGCAGTTCTTC.

The chain joins TRBV18 to TRBJ2-7; D is possibly TRBD1 (5 bases). The germline V and J ends were trimmed by 2 bases and 1 base, with 9 bases remaining between them. The CDR3 loop spans 14 amino acids. Germline CDR1 and CDR2: KGHSH and LQKENI. CDR3 coding DNA: TGTGCCAGCTCACCAGGGGCCCCGTCCTACGAGCAGTACGTC. As protein: CASSPGAPSYEQYV.

This sequence joins TRBV27 and TRBJ1-1, with D possibly TRBD1 on 6 matching bases. This CDR3 region has 16 residues. The germline CDR1 and CDR2 sequences are MNHEY and SMNVEV (reference sequence). With 7 bases removed from V and 1 base from J, the gap between germline ends came to 19 bases. DNA for the CDR3: TGTGCCAGCACCCTAAGGGCAGGGGTCGGGAACACTGAAGCTTTCTTT. Its translation: CASTLRAGVGNTEAFF.

This rearrangement joins TRBV7-9 to TRBJ2-1, with 7 bases identical to TRBD2. V was clipped by 5 bases and J by 7 bases; unmatched bases: 8. The CDR3 length is 14 residues. The germline CDR1 and CDR2 sequences are SEHNR and FQNEAQ (reference sequence). This CDR3 is CASSRLASSNEQFF. The CDR3 nucleotides read TGTGCCAGCAGCAGACTAGCATCCTCAAATGAGCAGTTCTTC.

This clone was detected a few times. The rearrangement uses TRBV7-2 and TRBJ2-3; D might be TRBD1 (7 bases). CDR1 and CDR2 (germline): SGHTA, FQGNSA. Trimming removed 5 bases at V and 6 bases at J, with 18 bases between. The CDR3 consists of 15 residues. CDR3 region: CASSLRQGGVDTQYF. For the CDR3, the DNA is TGTGCCAGCAGCCTCAGACAGGGAGGAGTGGATACGCAGTATTTT.